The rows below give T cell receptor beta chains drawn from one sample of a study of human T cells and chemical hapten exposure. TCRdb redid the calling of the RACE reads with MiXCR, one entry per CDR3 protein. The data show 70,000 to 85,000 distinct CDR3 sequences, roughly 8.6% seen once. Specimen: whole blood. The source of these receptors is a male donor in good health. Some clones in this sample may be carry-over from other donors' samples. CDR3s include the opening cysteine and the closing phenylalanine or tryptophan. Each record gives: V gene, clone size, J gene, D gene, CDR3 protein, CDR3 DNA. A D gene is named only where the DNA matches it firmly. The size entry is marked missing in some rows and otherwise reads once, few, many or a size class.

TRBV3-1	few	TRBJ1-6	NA	CASSPRWGTDNSPLHF	TGTGCCAGCAGCCCCCGGTGGGGGACGGATAATTCACCCCTCCACTTT
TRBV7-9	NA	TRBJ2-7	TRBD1	CASSPSPGGTGKRPEQYF	TGTGCCAGCAGCCCGTCCCCCGGGGGGACAGGGAAGAGGCCAGAGCAGTACTTC
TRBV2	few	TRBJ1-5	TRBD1	CASSNGLGQVSNQPQHF	TGTGCCAGCAGTAACGGCCTGGGACAGGTCTCTAATCAGCCCCAGCATTTT
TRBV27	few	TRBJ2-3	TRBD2	CASSSYIPRTSGDNTDTQYF	TGTGCCAGCAGTTCTTATATCCCCCGGACTAGCGGGGATAACACAGATACGCAGTATTTT
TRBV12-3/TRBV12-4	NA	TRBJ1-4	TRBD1	CASSYRGVGEKLFF	TGTGCCAGCAGTTACAGGGGGGTTGGTGAAAAACTGTTTTTT
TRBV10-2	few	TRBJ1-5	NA	CASSDSFDSYNQPQHF	TGCGCCAGCAGTGACTCCTTCGACAGCTACAATCAGCCCCAGCATTTT
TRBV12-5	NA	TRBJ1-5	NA	CASGLSGQYQPQHF	TGTGCTAGTGGTTTGTCAGGCCAGTACCAGCCCCAGCATTTT
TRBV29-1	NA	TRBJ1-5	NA	CSVEDAATGTKHF	TGCAGCGTTGAAGATGCGGCGACCGGGACGAAGCATTTT
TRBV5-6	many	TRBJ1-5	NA	CASSLAGVLNQPQHF	TGTGCCAGCAGCTTGGCAGGGGTACTCAATCAGCCCCAGCATTTT
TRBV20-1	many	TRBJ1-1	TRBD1	CSAGTGRDTEAFF	TGCAGTGCCGGGACAGGGCGAGACACTGAAGCTTTCTTT
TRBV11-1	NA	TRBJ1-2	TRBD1	CASRGGNNYGYTF	TGTGCCAGCAGAGGGGGCAATAACTATGGCTACACCTTC
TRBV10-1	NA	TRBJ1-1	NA	CASSESGPGTEAFF	TGCGCCAGCAGTGAGTCAGGCCCTGGGACTGAAGCTTTCTTT
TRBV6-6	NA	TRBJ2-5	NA	CASTARLVGETQYF	TGTGCCAGCACCGCGAGACTAGTCGGTGAGACCCAGTACTTC
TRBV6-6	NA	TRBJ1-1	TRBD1	CASRDPTGGWGTGEAFF	TGTGCCAGCAGAGATCCTACAGGGGGCTGGGGGACAGGGGAAGCTTTCTTT
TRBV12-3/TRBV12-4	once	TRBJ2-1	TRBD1	CASSSRDSDNEQFF	TGTGCCAGCAGTTCTAGGGACAGCGACAATGAGCAGTTCTTC
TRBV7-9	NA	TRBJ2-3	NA	CASSSESTDTQYF	TGTGCCAGCAGCTCAGAGAGCACAGATACGCAGTATTTT
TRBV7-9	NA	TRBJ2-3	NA	CASSTTEHRGDTQYF	TGTGCCAGCTCAACGACGGAACACCGCGGGGATACGCAGTATTTT
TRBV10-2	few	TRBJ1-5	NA	CASSESWGGQPQHF	TGCGCCAGCAGTGAGTCGTGGGGCGGTCAGCCCCAGCATTTT
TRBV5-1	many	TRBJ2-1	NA	CASSLNERGVQEQFF	TGCGCCAGCAGCTTGAATGAGAGGGGTGTGCAGGAGCAGTTCTTC
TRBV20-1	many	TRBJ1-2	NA	CSAADSSSYGYTF	TGCAGTGCTGCGGACAGCAGTTCCTATGGCTACACCTTC